Listed here are 29 T cell receptor beta chains from one sample, sequenced in a study of blood T cell repertoires in COVID-19. This table comes from immunoSEQ multiplex PCR, and its TCRdb copy is limited to in-frame clones, with some not included. The sample consists of roughly 100,000 clones, around 86% of them appearing once. The sequencing input was peripheral blood. Receptors originate from a man aged 45-65 years with acute or convalescent COVID-19.

A remark on this clone: The identical CDR3 is also encoded by other nucleotide sequences in the sample. This sequence joins TRBV9 and TRBJ2-7; 7 bases are a match to TRBD2. The CDR3 covers 13 residues. Germline CDR1 SGDLS, CDR2 YYNGEE. V dropped 3 bases and J dropped 0; count of bases not matched to a gene: 0. The chain's CDR3 is CASSGTSSYEQYF. CDR3 nucleotide sequence: TGTGCCAGCAGCGGGACTAGCTCCTACGAGCAGTACTTC.

This chain connects TRBV7-9 to TRBJ2-7; D is perhaps TRBD1 (6 bases). The CDR3 runs 15 residues. V was shortened by 3 bases and J by 6 bases, with 18 bases between the two germline ends. The germline gives CDR1 SEHNR, CDR2 FQNEAQ (reference sequence). The CDR3 DNA reads as TGTGCCAGCAGCTTGCAGGGGCGGAATTTAGGCGAGCAGTACTTC. This encodes CASSLQGRNLGEQYF. Full variable domain (missing parts from reference TRBV7-9 and TRBJ2-7): DTGVSQNPRHKITKRGQNVTFRCDPISEHNRLYWYRQTLGQGPEFLTYFQNEAQLEKSRLLSDRFSAERPKGSFSTLEIQRTEQGDSAMYLCASSLQGRNLGEQYFGPGTRLTVT.

This sequence joins TRBV9 and TRBJ1-5, with 9 bases identical to TRBD1. The V gene end was trimmed by 2 bases and the J gene end by 6 bases; junction bases not matched to a gene: 3. Germline V gene lookup returns CDR1 SGDLS and CDR2 YYNGEE. This CDR3 has 14 amino acids. The CDR3 reads CASSVGQGSQPQHF. Written as DNA, the CDR3 is TGTGCCAGCAGCGTCGGACAGGGGAGTCAGCCCCAGCATTTT.

DNA for the CDR3: TGTGCCAGCACCAACGCAGAGAACACTGAAGCTTTCTTT. Its translation: CASTNAENTEAFF. V usage is TRBV27 and J usage is TRBJ1-1; no clear D gene. V lost 7 bases and J lost 1, with 10 bases in between. The CDR3 is 13 amino acids. Germline V gene lookup returns CDR1 MNHEY and CDR2 SMNVEV (reference sequence).

The V gene is TRBV28, the J gene TRBJ2-3; 7 bases align to TRBD1. This CDR3 is 15 amino acids long. Looked up from germline, CDR1 is MDHEN and CDR2 is SYDVKM. V dropped 6 bases and J dropped 0; count of bases not matched to a gene: 6. The CDR3 region has the DNA TGTGCCAGCAGAGAAACAGGGGTCAGCACAGATACGCAGTATTTT. This encodes CASRETGVSTDTQYF.

The genes are TRBV7-9 and TRBJ2-7; D is possibly TRBD2 (6 bases). CDR3 length equals 16 residues. Germline V gene sequence: CDR1 SEHNR, CDR2 FQNEAQ (reference sequence). Trimming removed 5 bases from V and 3 bases from J, with 20 bases in between. This chain's CDR3 is CASSLLGSGENYEQYF. CDR3 coding DNA: TGTGCCAGCAGCCTTCTTGGATCGGGGGAGAACTACGAGCAGTACTTC.

This clone has only a few counts. This chain links TRBV6-4 with TRBJ2-1; 7 nucleotides align to TRBD2. V gave up 6 bases and J gave up 9 bases; unmatched junction bases: 14. The CDR3 is 15 residues long. Germline loops: CDR1 MRHNA, CDR2 SNTAGT. The CDR3 loop is CASSDRAGEGSEQFF. The CDR3 DNA follows: TGTGCCAGCAGCGACCGGGCGGGGGAGGGGAGTGAGCAGTTCTTC.

This rearrangement joins TRBV7-9 to TRBJ1-2; D perhaps matches TRBD1 (6 bases). Germline V lookup: CDR1 SEHNR, CDR2 FQNEAQ (reference sequence). This CDR3 is built from 12 residues. V gave up 5 bases and J gave up 10 bases, with 14 bases separating them. This CDR3 is CASSASRGIYTF. The CDR3 region has the DNA TGTGCCAGCAGCGCCAGCAGGGGAATCTACACCTTC. The full variable domain, completed using reference TRBV7-9 and TRBJ1-2, is DTGVSQNPRHKITKRGQNVTFRCDPISEHNRLYWYRQTLGQGPEFLTYFQNEAQLEKSRLLSDRFSAERPKGSFSTLEIQRTEQGDSAMYLCASSASRGIYTFGSGTRLTVV.

In its sample, this clone was seen once. J is TRBJ1-5 and V is TRBV18; TRBD1 is a possible D gene (5 bases). From germline, CDR1 is KGHSH and CDR2 LQKENI. The CDR3 runs 12 residues. Trimming pared 0 bases from V and 11 bases from J, leaving 8 bases between. The chain's CDR3 is CASSPPQGSQHF. CDR3 nucleotides: TGTGCCAGCTCACCACCGCAGGGCTCCCAGCATTTT.

The chain has TRBV5-1 and TRBJ1-3; D unclear. The CDR3 is 16 amino acids. Germline CDR1 reads SGHRS; CDR2 reads YFSETQ. Trimming stripped 0 bases from V and 0 bases from J, with 10 bases between. CDR3 bases: TGCGCCAGCAGCTTGGACAATCTGTTCTCTGGAAACACCATATATTTT. Translated, it gives CASSLDNLFSGNTIYF.

This chain connects TRBV27 to TRBJ1-5, with D tentatively TRBD1 (6 bases). CDR3 length: 14 amino acids. Germline lookup yields CDR1 MNHEY and CDR2 SMNVEV (reference sequence). Trimming removed 3 bases at V and 7 bases at J, with 13 bases between. CDR3 bases: TGTGCCAGCAGTTTGACCGCAGGGGAACAGCCCCAGCATTTT. It is translated as CASSLTAGEQPQHF.

The genes are TRBV30 and TRBJ2-1; the D gene is possibly TRBD1 (6 bases). This CDR3 contains 15 residues. Germline lookup yields CDR1 GTSNPN and CDR2 SVGIG (reference sequence). The V end lost 1 base, the J end lost 8 bases, and 18 bases lay between the germline ends. The CDR3 loop is CAWSDTGRGSDEQFF. The CDR3 nucleotides read TGTGCCTGGAGTGATACAGGGCGAGGGAGCGATGAGCAGTTCTTC.

The rearrangement links TRBV6-5 to TRBJ1-5; 7 bases match TRBD1. The junction had 8 bases not matched to a gene; V was cut back by 6 bases and J by 3 bases. CDR1 MNHEY and CDR2 SVGAGI come from the germline V gene. The CDR3 length is 15 residues. The CDR3 spells CASREQGQFNQPQHF. The CDR3 DNA reads as TGTGCCAGCAGGGAGCAGGGACAGTTCAATCAGCCCCAGCATTTT.

This chain connects TRBV27 to TRBJ2-1; 7 bases align to TRBD1. This CDR3 has 16 amino acids. The germline V gene encodes CDR1 MNHEY and CDR2 SMNVEV (reference sequence). V lost 6 bases and J lost 4; bases outside the gene matches: 12. The CDR3 loop reads CASSQDSTGIYNEQFF. The CDR3 nucleotides are TGTGCCAGCAGCCAAGACTCGACAGGGATTTACAATGAGCAGTTCTTC.

The sample holds a few counts of this clone. The chain couples TRBV10-3 to TRBJ1-6; 8 bases agree with TRBD1. The CDR3 is 14 residues long. V lost 6 bases to trimming and J lost 2 bases; unmatched junction nucleotides: 0. Germline V lookup: CDR1 ENHRY, CDR2 SYGVKD. The CDR3 sequence is CAIRDRAYNSPLHF. The CDR3, as DNA: TGTGCCATCAGGGACAGGGCCTATAATTCACCCCTCCACTTT.

The chain uses TRBV28 and TRBJ2-5, with unresolved D. Between the trimmed V and J ends, which lost 3 bases and 5 bases, there was a span of 10 bases. The CDR3 length is 13 residues. The germline V gene has CDR1 MDHEN and CDR2 SYDVKM. In DNA form, the CDR3 reads TGTGCCAGCAGTTTTGGGCAGACGGAGACCCAGTACTTC. It specifies CASSFGQTETQYF.

The chain recombines TRBV30 with TRBJ1-4; tentative D call: TRBD1 (6 bases). Per the germline V gene, CDR1 is GTSNPN and CDR2 is SVGIG (reference sequence). The CDR3 consists of 16 residues. The V and J ends lost 0 bases and 7 bases respectively, with 18 bases between them. CDR3 residues: CAWSVQSRGGGEKLFF. Here the CDR3 DNA reads TGTGCCTGGAGTGTACAAAGCAGGGGCGGTGGTGAAAAACTGTTTTTT.

CDR3 protein: CASGRMLANYGYTF. Written as DNA, the CDR3 is TGTGCCAGCGGCCGCATGCTAGCTAACTATGGCTACACCTTC. The chain has TRBV7-2 and TRBJ1-2; no clear D. CDR3 length: 14 residues. The germline CDR1 and CDR2 sequences are SGHTA and FQGNSA. The germline V and J ends were trimmed by 8 bases and 0 bases, with 13 bases remaining between them.

The chain joins TRBV29-1 to TRBJ2-2, with 11 bases identical to TRBD2. CDR3 length: 15 amino acids. With 7 bases clipped from V and 3 bases from J, the junction kept 7 bases outside the gene matches. Germline values: CDR1 SQVTM, CDR2 ANQGSEA. Here the CDR3 DNA reads TGCAGCGCCAAGGGGACTAGCGGTTACACCGGGGAGCTGTTTTTT. Its translation: CSAKGTSGYTGELFF.

The J gene is TRBJ2-5, the V gene TRBV24-1, with D perhaps TRBD1 (5 bases). The V gene's germline CDR1 is KGHDR and CDR2 SFDVKD. This CDR3 comprises 17 residues. V lost 3 bases and J lost 1, with 17 bases in between. For the CDR3, the DNA is TGTGCCACCAGTGATGGAAGTGCAGGGAAGGGCCAAGAGACCCAGTACTTC. Its protein is CATSDGSAGKGQETQYF.

The chain has TRBV6-4 and TRBJ1-6, with D tentatively TRBD1 (6 bases). Germline V gives CDR1 MRHNA, CDR2 SNTAGT. CDR3 length: 14 residues. V gave up 2 bases and J gave up 9 bases, with 11 bases separating them. The CDR3 loop reads CASSDQGPGSPLHF. The CDR3 nucleotides are TGTGCCAGCAGTGACCAGGGGCCAGGTTCACCCCTCCACTTT.

V gene TRBV18 combines with J gene TRBJ2-7; D is ambiguous. Trimming pared 3 bases from V and 5 bases from J, leaving 11 bases between. Germline values: CDR1 KGHSH, CDR2 LQKENI. CDR3 length: 13 residues. The CDR3 coding sequence is TGTGCCAGCTCACCTATGGCAGCGAACGAGCAGTACTTC. Protein: CASSPMAANEQYF. Supplemented by reference TRBV18 and TRBJ2-7, the full variable domain reads NAGVMQNPRHLVRRRGQEARLRCSPMKGHSHVYWYRQLPEEGLKFMVYLQKENIIDESGMPKERFSAEFPKEGPSILRIQQVVRGDSAAYFCASSPMAANEQYFGPGTRLTVT.

This sequence joins TRBV20-1 and TRBJ2-1; weak D call: TRBD2 (6 bases). The CDR3 extends over 11 amino acids. V was clipped by 4 bases and J by 11 bases, with 12 bases between them. Germline V gene sequence: CDR1 DFQATT, CDR2 SNEGSKA (reference sequence). CDR3 nucleotides: TGCAGTGCTACCCCGGGGGAACAGCAGTTCTTC. Its translation: CSATPGEQQFF.

The chain has TRBV25-1 and TRBJ2-7; TRBD2 might be the D (5 bases). The V end lost 2 bases, the J end lost 1 base, and 12 bases lay between the germline ends. The germline V gene has CDR1 MGHDK and CDR2 SYGVNS. The CDR3 extends over 15 amino acids. CDR3 sequence reads: CASSEGGPPSYEQYF. The CDR3, as DNA: TGTGCCAGCAGTGAAGGAGGACCGCCGTCCTACGAGCAGTACTTC.

The V call is TRBV6-6, the J call TRBJ2-6, with unresolved D. This CDR3 has 15 amino acids. The germline gives CDR1 MNHNY, CDR2 SVGAGI (reference sequence). With 5 bases removed from V and 2 bases from J, the gap between germline ends came to 10 bases. CDR3 coding DNA: TGTGCCAGCAGTGCAACAAAAACTGGGGCCAACGTCCTGACTTTC. Protein product: CASSATKTGANVLTF.

This clone was counted a few times. The chain has TRBV11-2 and TRBJ2-1, with D possibly matching TRBD2 (6 bases). V was clipped by 0 bases and J by 2 bases, with 11 bases between them. This CDR3 spans 16 amino acids. Germline V CDR1 and CDR2: SGHAT, FQNNGV. The CDR3 region is CASSLEAGFPYNEQFF. CDR3 nucleotides: TGTGCCAGCAGCTTAGAGGCGGGATTCCCCTACAATGAGCAGTTCTTC. The full variable domain, in which reference TRBV11-2 and TRBJ2-1 provide the parts outside the CDR3, is EAGVAQSPRYKIIEKRQSVAFWCNPISGHATLYWYQQILGQGPKLLIQFQNNGVVDDSQLPKDRFSAERLKGVDSTLKIQPAKLEDSAVYLCASSLEAGFPYNEQFFGPGTRLTVL.

The rearrangement joins TRBV6-5 to TRBJ2-1; 9 bases are shared with TRBD1. The junction had 2 bases not matched to a gene; V was cut back by 6 bases and J by 8 bases. CDR1 MNHEY and CDR2 SVGAGI come from the germline V gene. This CDR3 comprises 12 residues. The CDR3 DNA sequence: TGTGCCAGCAGCTGGGACAGGGATGAGCAGTTCTTC. Translating it yields CASSWDRDEQFF.

V is TRBV28 and J is TRBJ1-4; possibly TRBD1 for D (6 bases). The V gene lost 8 bases and the J gene lost 7 bases, with 17 bases spanning the gap. Germline CDR1 is MDHEN and CDR2 is SYDVKM. The CDR3 contains 14 residues. CDR3 nucleotides: TGTGCCAGCCTTCCTACAGGGATTCCTGAAAAACTGTTTTTT. Protein: CASLPTGIPEKLFF.

This chain uses TRBV5-1 with TRBJ1-2; 7 bases match TRBD1. Germline CDR1 SGHRS, CDR2 YFSETQ. The ends lost 4 bases at V and 5 bases at J; junction bases unmatched: 11. The CDR3 runs to 15 residues. The CDR3 loop reads CASSLEEGAWYGYTF. The CDR3 DNA follows: TGCGCCAGCAGCCTCGAAGAGGGGGCATGGTATGGCTACACCTTC.